These 25 T cell receptor beta chains came from one sample sequenced in a study of early T cells in non-severe SARS-CoV-2 infection. TCRdb redid the calling of the 5' RACE reads with MiXCR, one entry per CDR3 protein. The data show about 40,000 distinct CDR3 sequences, over 3.5% seen once. The sequencing input was whole blood. The receptors originated from an adult who was a healthcare worker with PCR-confirmed SARS-CoV-2 infection or an uninfected control (not recorded which).

In its sample, this clonotype was seen many times. This sequence joins TRBV7-2 and TRBJ2-3; weak D call: TRBD1 (6 bases). The V gene's germline CDR1 is SGHTA and CDR2 FQGNSA. The germline V and J ends were trimmed by 5 bases and 4 bases, with 10 bases remaining between them. The length of the CDR3 is 13 residues. The CDR3 nucleotides are TGTGCCAGCAGCCGAAACAGGGCAGATACGCAGTATTTT. Amino acids: CASSRNRADTQYF.

This clonotype was counted ten times or more. The gene calls are TRBV7-2 and TRBJ2-5, with 8 positions matching TRBD2. The junction had 2 bases not matched to a gene; V was cut back by 6 bases and J by 5 bases. The CDR3 is 12 residues long. Germline assignment: CDR1 SGHTA and CDR2 FQGNSA. The DNA for the CDR3 is TGTGCCAGCAGGAGCGGGGGCGAGACCCAGTACTTC. Translation: CASRSGGETQYF. The full variable domain, its missing parts supplied by reference TRBV7-2 and TRBJ2-5, is GAGVSQSPSNKVTEKGKDVELRCDPISGHTALYWYRQSLGQGLEFLIYFQGNSAPDKSGLPSDRFSAERTGGSVSTLTIQRTQQEDSAVYLCASRSGGETQYFGPGTRLLVL.

In this sample, this clonotype turned up many times. The rearrangement uses TRBV7-9 and TRBJ1-1, with D possibly being TRBD1 (6 bases). Germline values: CDR1 SEHNR, CDR2 FQNEAQ (reference sequence). CDR3 size: 13 residues. Trimming pared 3 bases from V and 5 bases from J, leaving 10 bases between. CDR3 residues: CASSFPQGTEAFF. DNA of the CDR3: TGTGCCAGCAGCTTTCCTCAGGGGACTGAAGCTTTCTTT.

Of note for this clonotype: One end of the junction fails to match germline, which may point to a read error. This chain links TRBV6-6 with TRBJ2-1, with 9 nucleotides matching TRBD1. Germline V gene data show CDR1 as MNHNY and CDR2 as SVGAGI (reference sequence). The CDR3 is 14 residues long. For the CDR3, the DNA is TGTGCCAGCGCCGGGACAGGGTCCTACAATAAGCAGTTCTTC. It translates to CASAGTGSYNKQFF.

This chain links TRBV6-6 with TRBJ2-3; no firm D call. The length of the CDR3 is 10 residues. The V end lost 9 bases, the J end lost 6 bases, and 7 bases lay between the germline ends. Germline lookup yields CDR1 MNHNY and CDR2 SVGAGI (reference sequence). The DNA for the CDR3 is TGTGCCAGTCACGGGGATACGCAGTATTTT. Protein: CASHGDTQYF.

This clonotype was detected ten times or more. This chain links TRBV18 with TRBJ2-1; D is unclear. Looked up from germline, CDR1 is KGHSH and CDR2 is LQKENI. The CDR3 runs 14 residues. Trimming shortened V by 5 bases and J by 1 base, and 9 bases separated the two germline ends. The CDR3 sequence is CASSDLRSYNEQFF. The DNA of the CDR3 is TGTGCCAGCTCAGACCTACGATCCTACAATGAGCAGTTCTTC.

The table lists this clonotype with many counts. The genes are TRBV5-1 and TRBJ2-5; TRBD1 agrees at 9 bases. The germline CDR1 and CDR2 sequences are SGHRS and YFSETQ. The CDR3 is 15 residues long. V was pared by 1 base and J by 4 bases, with 5 bases of the junction left unmatched. CDR3 sequence: CASSLRTGVLETQYF. For the CDR3, the DNA is TGCGCCAGCAGCTTGAGGACAGGGGTTTTAGAGACCCAGTACTTC. Filled out from reference TRBV5-1 and TRBJ2-5, the complete variable domain reads KAGVTQTPRYLIKTRGQQVTLSCSPISGHRSVSWYQQTPGQGLQFLFEYFSETQRNKGNFPGRFSGRQFSNSRSEMNVSTLELGDSALYLCASSLRTGVLETQYFGPGTRLLVL.

The chain couples TRBV25-1 to TRBJ2-1, with D uncertain. The germline V gene encodes CDR1 MGHDK and CDR2 SYGVNS. V gave up 0 bases and J gave up 2 bases, with 5 bases separating them. The CDR3 is made up of 14 amino acids. The CDR3 nucleotides read TGTGCCAGCAGTGAATATCCTGCCTACAATGAGCAGTTCTTC. It specifies CASSEYPAYNEQFF.

At least ten counts were recorded for this clonotype. J is TRBJ2-7 and V is TRBV20-1, with D hard to call. This CDR3 has 12 residues. V was pared by 0 bases and J by 5 bases, with 8 bases between. CDR1 and CDR2 from the germline V gene are DFQATT and SNEGSKA (reference sequence). As DNA, the CDR3 is TGCAGTGCTAGAGACGGTAGTCACGAGCAGTACTTC. Protein: CSARDGSHEQYF.

This clonotype was observed many times. The rearrangement joins TRBV7-2 to TRBJ2-5; D is ambiguous. Germline V gives CDR1 SGHTA, CDR2 FQGNSA. The CDR3 loop spans 12 amino acids. Deletions cut 5 bases from V and 3 bases from J, with 7 bases between. This CDR3 reads CASSRTEETQYF. As DNA, the CDR3 is TGTGCCAGCAGCAGAACGGAAGAGACCCAGTACTTC.

This clonotype turned up a few times. One base away lies a much larger clone, so this may be a sequencing read error. The J gene is TRBJ2-3, the V gene TRBV30; 9 bases agree with TRBD2. Trimming at V came to 0 bases and at J to 14 bases, leaving 6 bases not matched to a gene. The CDR3 is made up of 12 amino acids. From germline, CDR1 is GTSNPN and CDR2 SVGIG (reference sequence). CDR3 loop: CAWSVSGGRGYF. The DNA for the CDR3 is TGTGCCTGGAGTGTATCCGGCGGGAGGGGGTATTTT.

The table lists this clonotype with a few counts. This sequence joins TRBV27 and TRBJ2-2, with a tentative D call TRBD2 (6 bases). CDR1 and CDR2 from the germline V gene are MNHEY and SMNVEV (reference sequence). This CDR3 comprises 14 residues. V gave up 2 bases and J gave up 4 bases, with 8 bases separating them. CDR3 nucleotide sequence: TGTGCCAGCAGTTTAGGGACTGTCACCGGGGAGCTGTTTTTT. This sequence encodes CASSLGTVTGELFF.

In this sample, this clonotype turned up many times. The chain is built from TRBV7-8 and TRBJ1-5; TRBD1 is a possible D gene (5 bases). The V end was cut by 2 bases, the J end by 2 bases, with 7 bases between. Germline V CDR1 and CDR2: SGHVS, FQNEAQ. This CDR3 contains 14 residues. Written as DNA, the CDR3 is TGTGCCAGCAGCTTATTGGGGGGCAATCAGCCCCAGCATTTT. Translation gives CASSLLGGNQPQHF.

This clonotype was observed a few times. The rearrangement uses TRBV2 and TRBJ2-3; 8 nucleotides match TRBD2. Germline loops: CDR1 SNHLY, CDR2 FYNNEI. The CDR3 covers 15 residues. Trimming cost V 8 bases and J 2 bases; bases outside gene matches: 9. CDR3 protein: CASPTGGRHTDTQYF. The CDR3 DNA follows: TGTGCCAGCCCTACCGGCGGGAGGCACACAGATACGCAGTATTTT. Supplemented by reference TRBV2 and TRBJ2-3, the full variable domain reads EPEVTQTPSHQVTQMGQEVILRCVPISNHLYFYWYRQILGQKVEFLVSFYNNEISEKSEIFDDQFSVERPDGSNFTLKIRSTKLEDSAMYFCASPTGGRHTDTQYFGPGTRLTVL.

V gene TRBV28 combines with J gene TRBJ2-3, with D tentatively TRBD2 (6 bases). This CDR3 has 14 residues. V dropped 6 bases and J dropped 3 bases, with 13 bases sitting between them. Germline V lookup: CDR1 MDHEN, CDR2 SYDVKM. In DNA form, the CDR3 reads TGTGCCAGCAGGGGCGGCGGGATAACAGATACGCAGTATTTT. Translated, it gives CASRGGGITDTQYF. Full variable domain (outside the CDR3, taken from reference TRBV28 and TRBJ2-3): DVKVTQSSRYLVKRTGEKVFLECVQDMDHENMFWYRQDPGLGLRLIYFSYDVKMKEKGDIPEGYSVSREKKERFSLILESASTNQTSMYLCASRGGGITDTQYFGPGTRLTVL.

The chain has TRBV5-1 and TRBJ2-2; 7 nucleotides line up with TRBD2. The length of the CDR3 is 16 residues. J gave up 3 bases and V 0 bases, and 5 bases lay outside the gene matches. The V gene's germline CDR1 is SGHRS and CDR2 YFSETQ. The CDR3 here is CASSLEGSGHTGELFF. CDR3 DNA sequence: TGCGCCAGCAGCTTGGAAGGTAGCGGGCACACCGGGGAGCTGTTTTTT. Drawing the rest from reference TRBV5-1 and TRBJ2-2, the complete variable domain is KAGVTQTPRYLIKTRGQQVTLSCSPISGHRSVSWYQQTPGQGLQFLFEYFSETQRNKGNFPGRFSGRQFSNSRSEMNVSTLELGDSALYLCASSLEGSGHTGELFFGEGSRLTVL.

The sample holds a few counts of this clonotype. J is TRBJ2-1 and V is TRBV20-1; 7 bases align to TRBD1. The CDR3 has 16 amino acids. Per germline, CDR1 DFQATT and CDR2 SNEGSKA (reference sequence). Losses at the gene ends were 3 bases for V and 4 bases for J; bases not matched to a gene: 12. This CDR3 is CSASGTGQGVYNEQFF. The CDR3 DNA reads TGCAGTGCTAGTGGGACCGGGCAGGGGGTTTACAATGAGCAGTTCTTC.

The gene calls are TRBV11-2 and TRBJ2-7; the D call may be TRBD1 or TRBD2 (5 bases each). Germline loops: CDR1 SGHAT, CDR2 FQNNGV. V was shortened by 2 bases and J by 2 bases, with 13 bases between the two germline ends. The CDR3 has 15 amino acids. CDR3: CASSLPRDATYEQYF. In DNA form, the CDR3 reads TGTGCCAGCAGCTTACCCCGGGACGCCACCTACGAGCAGTACTTC.

At least ten counts were recorded for this clonotype. The J gene is TRBJ1-2, the V gene TRBV19; no reliable D call. CDR1 and CDR2 from the germline V gene are LNHDA and SQIVND (reference sequence). V was pared by 0 bases and J by 8 bases, with 10 bases between. This CDR3 is 13 amino acids long. As DNA, the CDR3 is TGTGCCAGTAGTATAGAGGGTTCAAGAGGCTACACCTTC. Translation gives CASSIEGSRGYTF.

This clonotype is labeled medium-sized. The chain joins TRBV19 to TRBJ2-1; D unresolved. CDR3 size: 14 residues. Germline V gene sequence: CDR1 LNHDA, CDR2 SQIVND (reference sequence). Between the trimmed V and J ends, which lost 1 base and 5 bases, there was a span of 9 bases. This CDR3 reads CASSIVTRNNEQFF. Here the CDR3 DNA reads TGTGCCAGTAGTATAGTAACTCGAAACAATGAGCAGTTCTTC.

The sample holds many counts of this clonotype. The V gene is TRBV10-3, the J gene TRBJ2-5; 7 bases agree with TRBD2. V shed 10 bases and J 4 bases; nucleotides not matched to a gene: 9. CDR3 size: 13 residues. Germline loops: CDR1 ENHRY, CDR2 SYGVKD. DNA of the CDR3: TGTGCCAGCAAGCGGGAAGGAGCAGAGACCCAGTACTTC. Translating it yields CASKREGAETQYF.

This clonotype has only a few counts. V usage is TRBV2 and J usage is TRBJ2-2; 15 nucleotides agree with TRBD2. The germline V gene encodes CDR1 SNHLY and CDR2 FYNNEI. CDR3 length: 18 residues. The V and J ends lost 7 bases and 2 bases, in that order; junction bases with no gene match: 8. The CDR3 region has the DNA TGTGCCAGCACCGGACTAGCGGGAGGGTTAGGTAACACCGGGGAGCTGTTTTTT. Amino acids: CASTGLAGGLGNTGELFF.

This clonotype was observed a handful of times. This rearrangement joins TRBV7-8 to TRBJ2-1, with 8 bases lining up with TRBD2. Germline trimming cut 2 bases from V and 7 bases from J; bases unmatched to any gene: 1. The CDR3 consists of 13 residues. Germline-derived CDR1 and CDR2 are SGHVS and FQNEAQ. CDR3 bases: TGTGCCAGCAGCTTAATAGCGGGAAATGAGCAGTTCTTC. This sequence encodes CASSLIAGNEQFF.

This clonotype was picked up many times. The chain couples TRBV9 to TRBJ2-7; 12 bases are shared with TRBD2. The CDR3 contains 16 residues. Germline assignment: CDR1 SGDLS and CDR2 YYNGEE. Losses at the gene ends were 3 bases for V and 2 bases for J; bases not matched to a gene: 6. CDR3 in amino acids: CASSASGGAMAYEQYF. For the CDR3, the DNA is TGTGCCAGCAGCGCTAGCGGGGGGGCCATGGCCTACGAGCAGTACTTC. Looking up the rest from reference TRBV9 and TRBJ2-7 gives the full variable domain: DSGVTQTPKHLITATGQRVTLRCSPRSGDLSVYWYQQSLDQGLQFLIQYYNGEERAKGNILERFSAQQFPDLHSELNLSSLELGDSALYFCASSASGGAMAYEQYFGPGTRLTVT.

Here the CDR3 reads CASSHFGSGDYNEQFF. CDR3 nucleotides: TGTGCCAGCAGCCATTTCGGTAGCGGGGATTACAATGAGCAGTTCTTC. This chain connects TRBV7-3 to TRBJ2-1, with TRBD2 matching 8 bases. The length of the CDR3 is 16 residues. Germline-derived CDR1 and CDR2 are SGHTA and FQGTGA. With V trimmed by 5 bases and J by 4 bases, 10 bases remained unmatched. The whole variable domain, filled in from reference TRBV7-3 and TRBJ2-1, reads GAGVSQTPSNKVTEKGKYVELRCDPISGHTALYWYRQSLGQGPEFLIYFQGTGAADDSGLPNDRFFAVRPEGSVSTLKIQRTERGDSAVYLCASSHFGSGDYNEQFFGPGTRLTVL.